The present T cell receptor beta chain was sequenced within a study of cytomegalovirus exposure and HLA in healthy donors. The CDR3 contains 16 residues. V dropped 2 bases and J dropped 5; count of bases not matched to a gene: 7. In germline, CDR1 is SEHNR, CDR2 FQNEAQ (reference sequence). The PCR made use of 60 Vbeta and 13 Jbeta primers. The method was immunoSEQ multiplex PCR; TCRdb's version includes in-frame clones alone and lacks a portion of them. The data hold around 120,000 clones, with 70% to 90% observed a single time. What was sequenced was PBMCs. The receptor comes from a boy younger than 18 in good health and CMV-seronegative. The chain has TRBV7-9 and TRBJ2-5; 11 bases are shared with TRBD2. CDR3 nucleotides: TGTGCCAGCAGCTTAACCTCCGGGACTAGCGGTGAGACCCAGTACTTC. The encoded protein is CASSLTSGTSGETQYF.